The clone carrying this T cell receptor beta chain was counted once. The data originate from a study of blood T cell repertoires in COVID-19. Background on the study: Italy, Spain and the United States were the sources of the convalescent and acute COVID-19 samples. The analysed material was cDNA or gDNA that came from T cells, B-cell-depleted T cells, or PBMCs.

The V gene end was trimmed by 6 bases and the J gene end by 2 bases; junction bases not matched to a gene: 4. Per germline, CDR1 SQVTM and CDR2 ANQGSEA. The CDR3 covers 13 residues. Methods used by the authors: Estimated nucleated cell counts came from reference gene primer amplification. Clones were read by immunoSEQ multiplex PCR, and TCRdb kept only the in-frame ones, dropping some. The V and J calls and clone size come from that table; D and trimming were worked out from the DNA. In the table there are just under 50,000 clones, 70% to 80% of which are singletons. The sample comprised peripheral blood. This TCR was sampled from a man in his sixties or seventies with acute or convalescent COVID-19. This chain connects TRBV29-1 to TRBJ1-3; the match to TRBD1 covers 7 bases. CDR3 in DNA: TGCAGCGTCGCTGACAGGGCTGGAAACACCATATATTTT. Protein: CSVADRAGNTIYF.